This entry concerns a single T cell receptor beta chain. There is no known antigen for this receptor. No much larger clonotype is one base removed from it; base qualities were not supplied. This entry belongs to a study of OX40 agonist ivuxolimab in advanced cancers. As for the study more broadly: Ivuxolimab was an agonistic, fully human IgG2 monoclonal antibody directed against OX40 (CD134), a costimulatory receptor. Intravenous ivuxolimab was administered to patients every 2 weeks at six dose levels: 0.01, 0.1, 0.3, 1.5, 3 and 10 mg/kg. Of the approximately 50 dose-escalation patients, hepatocellular carcinoma was present in 19, melanoma in some 15, renal cell carcinoma in 9 and head and neck cancer in 9. In the dose-escalation cohort, over 65% of patients were male, and the mean age was roughly 60 years, with a range of about 23 to 90. Patients were allowed to have had prior anti-PD-1, anti-PD-L1 or anti-CTLA-4 therapy, and more than 30% of the dose-escalation patients had previously received checkpoint inhibitors. Partial responses were achieved by three dose-escalation patients, of whom one had hepatocellular carcinoma and two had cutaneous melanoma. Peripheral TCRbeta sequencing aimed to test whether ivuxolimab altered TCR sequence diversity and caused clonal T-cell expansion. The paper reports the monotherapy dose-escalation portion (N of about 50 patients) of the phase I ivuxolimab trial. Study-level results and caveats: In the 0.1-3.0 mg/kg groups, partial responders were among the patients with the lowest normalized peripheral clonal expansion, particularly in CD8+ T cells. Antigen specificity was not determined for the clonally expanded peripheral T cells. After ivuxolimab, CD8+ T cells had more expanded clones than CD4+ T cells on average. At doses from 0.1 to 3.0 mg/kg, clonal expansion was seen in both CD4+ and CD8+ blood T cells between baseline and week 6. Low levels of normalized T-cell clonal expansion were also seen in some patients who did not respond.

The trial excluded patients who had a history of autoimmune disease or who were on systemic immunosuppression. Peripheral blood for TCR sequencing was collected from all dose cohorts at baseline, on cycle 4 day 1, and on cycle 7 day 1. The samples were taken from a phase I, first-in-human, multicenter, open-label dose-escalation trial of ivuxolimab. The trial enrolled adults with locally advanced or metastatic head and neck squamous cell, hepatocellular, melanoma or renal cell carcinoma. Before TCR sequencing, CD4+ T cells and CD8+ T cells were sorted from peripheral blood as separate populations. For sequencing of the TCRbeta CDR3 region, genomic DNA was extracted from the sorted cells. The immunoSEQ Assay was used for sequencing of TCRbeta CDR3 regions. The source is immuneACCESS, and TCRdb retained only in-frame sequences with V and J called. Part of the clones is not carried over; for the studies checked, unresolved V genes explain less than half of this, and the remainder is unexplained. The sample table records 100,000 to 130,000 clones; around 93% of these occur just once. Roughly 1.1% of the sample is in the top ten clones.

The TCR originated in an adult with an advanced solid tumor such as melanoma, head and neck, liver or kidney cancer. Sequences were derived from CD4+ or CD8+ T cells sorted from blood, sampled in a trial of the OX40 agonist ivuxolimab.

The CDR3 protein sequence reads: CASREDSVSGVGYEQYF. The sequence in DNA is TGTGCCAGCAGGGAGGATAGCGTATCGGGAGTTGGCTACGAGCAGTACTTC. The chain couples TRBV28 to TRBJ2-7; tentative D gene TRBD2, with 6 bases matching. Trimming removed 6 bases from V and 3 bases from J, leaving 24 bases between the germline ends. From a lookup of the germline V gene, CDR1 and CDR2 are MDHEN and SYDVKM. The CDR3 spans 17 residues, from the cysteine through the phenylalanine. This entry keeps only the CDR3 DNA: 51 bases, framed from base 1. The full variable domain, completed from the reference TRBV28 and TRBJ2-7 proteins outside the CDR3, reads DVKVTQSSRYLVKRTGEKVFLECVQDMDHENMFWYRQDPGLGLRLIYFSYDVKMKEKGDIPEGYSVSREKKERFSLILESASTNQTSMYLCASREDSVSGVGYEQYFGPGTRLTVT.